This T cell receptor beta chain was obtained from a study of T cells after yellow fever vaccination (dated by TCRdb to between 2018 and 2020). Broadly, across the study: The SMART-Seq v4 Ultra Low Input RNA kit was used to prepare libraries from fractions with low cell numbers. Blood was drawn at multiple timepoints before and after primary and secondary immunization, with bulk PBMC replicates and cell subsets isolated. Two healthy male donors, one aged 18 to 29 and one aged 30 to 40 years, made up the cohort. To track T-cell clones before and after primary and booster YFV17D yellow fever vaccination, bulk TCR alpha and beta repertoires were sequenced longitudinally. Summary of the overall study and its limitations: Because only two donors were included in the study, the extent to which the findings can be generalized is limited. After the booster, most clones that had expanded after primary vaccination were detected again (around 97% of CD4 and under 90% of CD8), suggesting broad maintenance of memory. Because abundant contaminating clonotypes from the bulk population could be contained in FACS-sorted repertoires, computational filtering was required. The secondary T-cell response was weaker than the primary response but faster, peaking on day 5 instead of day 15. A small fraction of clonotypes showed up in both the CD4 and CD8 compartments, probably as a result of convergent recombination.

As encoded in the germline V gene, CDR1 is KGHSH while CDR2 is LQKENI. The CDR3 measures 13 amino acids from cysteine to phenylalanine. The entry retains the CDR3 DNA only, 39 bases that are in frame from base 1. Trimming costs V 5 bases and J 9 bases, and their ends lie 13 bases apart. TCR cDNA was made using 5'RACE template switching, a step that added a universal primer site and unique molecular identifiers. Priming of cDNA synthesis was performed from both the TCR alpha and TCR beta constant segments. Library amplification used two PCR steps, and the second PCR step added sample barcodes and sequencing adapters. Libraries were sequenced on Illumina HiSeq 2500 (2x100 bp) or NovaSeq (2x150 bp). As for the authors' bioinformatics: Reads were demultiplexed and collapsed into UMI consensus sequences with MIGEC, and V(D)J alignment was performed with MiXCR. Using edgeR on replicate PBMC samples, clonotypes were called vaccine-responding if FDR was below 0.01 and the log2 fold change was above 5 up to day 15. Each bulk clonotype received a CD4 or CD8 identity based on whether the sequenced CD4 or CD8 repertoire contained that clonotype at higher abundance. TCRdb cleaned the public reads at Q25 with fastp, built clones with MiXCR and kept in-frame beta chains. Merged by CDR3 protein, the rows form single entries marked with the most common genes and DNA. TCRdb assigned the V and J calls; the authors' analysis was not used. The sample data list more than 350,000 distinct CDR3 sequences, and around 10% of these were observed just once. The ten largest clones capture around 20% of the sample.

About this clonotype itself: Its antigen target is currently unknown. The sample holds no much larger clone one base away, and base qualities are not on file.

The treatment or condition label here, explained by the study, means: live attenuated yellow fever vaccine strain. At each blood-draw timepoint, two biological replicates of bulk PBMCs were obtained. A standard Ficoll-Paque protocol was used to isolate PBMCs from peripheral blood. RNA was extracted with TriZol from bulk PBMCs, CD4 and CD8 fractions, and dextramer-positive and dextramer-negative fractions. Here the sequenced sample was PBMCs, taken on the day of the first yellow fever vaccination. The sequence was collected from a man aged 18 to 35 who received the YFV17D yellow fever vaccine. This chain is built from TRBV18 and TRBJ2-2; TRBD2 is perhaps the D gene, given 6 matching bases. The sequenced DNA: TGTGCCAGCTCATCGCAGACTAGACGGGAGCTGTTTTTT. It is translated as CASSSQTRRELFF.